These T cell receptor beta chains were read from a single sample in a study of T-cell reconstitution after alpha-beta-depleted transplantation in children. TCRdb processed the PCR reads anew with MiXCR; each CDR3 protein has one entry. The sample comprises nearly 250,000 distinct CDR3 sequences, around 8% of which are singletons, and 6% to 7% rests with the top ten. The input for sequencing was PBMCs, mostly from graft donor cells, taken 180 days after TCRalphabeta/CD19-depleted stem cell transplant. The receptors derive from a male patient between 10 and 17 years old who had a stem cell transplant for acute lymphoblastic leukemia, so the T cells may come from the graft donor. Each CDR3 is given with its conserved first and last residue. A D gene is named only where the DNA matches it firmly. The size field is filled for only some rows; it gives once, few, many or a size class.

v_gene	abundance	j_gene	d_gene	CDR3nt	CDR3aa
TRBV5-6	many	TRBJ1-6	.	TGTGCCAGCAGCTCTATGGGGCAGGGGAGTCGGTATAATTCACCCCTCCACTTT	CASSSMGQGSRYNSPLHF
TRBV5-6	many	TRBJ1-5	.	TGTGCCAGCAGCTTGGAGGGGCGAGGCAATCAGCCCCAGCATTTT	CASSLEGRGNQPQHF
TRBV3-1	.	TRBJ1-2	.	TGTGCCAGCAGCGCAAGGGTCTGGGGGGCTGACTATGGCTACACCTTC	CASSARVWGADYGYTF
TRBV4-2	many	TRBJ1-5	.	TGTGCCAGCAGCCAAGATGGGGAGTTGGCCCAGCATTTT	CASSQDGELAQHF
TRBV7-9	many	TRBJ1-1	TRBD1	TGTGCCAGCAGCGTTACAGGGGGATCTGAAGCTTTCTTT	CASSVTGGSEAFF
TRBV27	many	TRBJ2-3	TRBD2	TGTGCCAGCACTGTGGGACTAGGGGGCACAGATACGCAGTATTTT	CASTVGLGGTDTQYF
TRBV4-3	many	TRBJ1-1	.	TGCGCCAGCAGCCGCAACGGACAGCCCATTGAAGCTTTCTTT	CASSRNGQPIEAFF
TRBV2	many	TRBJ1-1	.	TGTGCCAGCATCCTGTGGGGGCCTGAAGCTTTCTTT	CASILWGPEAFF
TRBV11-2	many	TRBJ2-2	.	TGTGCCAGCAGCTTAGGATGGGAGCTGTTTTTT	CASSLGWELFF
TRBV12-3/TRBV12-4	many	TRBJ2-5	.	TGTGCCAGCAGTAGTGCCGGACCCCTGGAGACCCAGTACTTC	CASSSAGPLETQYF
TRBV7-6	.	TRBJ2-2	.	TGTGCCAACAGTCCAGGACGGACGAACACCGGGGAGCTGTTTTTT	CANSPGRTNTGELFF
TRBV5-6	many	TRBJ1-5	TRBD1	TGTGCCAGCAGCTTGTCGGGACAGGGGGCTTACAATCAGCCCCAGCATTTT	CASSLSGQGAYNQPQHF
TRBV4-3	many	TRBJ2-3	.	TGCGCCAGCAGCCAAGGACCTGGGGATACGCAGTATTTT	CASSQGPGDTQYF
TRBV6-5	many	TRBJ2-7	.	TGTGCCAGCAGTTACAGCGACAACCTGGGCTACGAGCAGTACTTC	CASSYSDNLGYEQYF
TRBV4-1	many	TRBJ2-7	TRBD2	TGCGCCAGCAGCCAAGTCCTAGCGGGAGCCTCCTACGAGCAGTACTTC	CASSQVLAGASYEQYF
TRBV20-1	many	TRBJ2-3	TRBD2	TGCAGTGCTAATGCGGGCGGGAGCCCAGATACGCAGTATTTT	CSANAGGSPDTQYF
TRBV12-3/TRBV12-4	many	TRBJ1-5	.	TGTGCCAGCAGGTCGGGCGGTAGCAATCAGCCCCAGCATTTT	CASRSGGSNQPQHF
TRBV7-6	many	TRBJ1-1	.	TGTGCCAGCAGCTTACGACAGTTTGGGATGAACACTGAAGCTTTCTTT	CASSLRQFGMNTEAFF
TRBV7-8	many	TRBJ2-5	TRBD2	TGTGCCAGCAGCGGCACTAGCGGGAGGTACCAAGAGACCCAGTACTTC	CASSGTSGRYQETQYF
TRBV7-9	many	TRBJ2-7	TRBD1	TGTGCCAGCAGCGGAACCGGGACAGCACTTTACGAGCAGTACTTC	CASSGTGTALYEQYF
TRBV12-3/TRBV12-4	many	TRBJ2-2	.	TGTGCCAGCACCTGGGGCCTAGCCCTGGGCACCGGGGAGCTGTTTTTT	CASTWGLALGTGELFF
TRBV28	many	TRBJ1-2	TRBD1	TGTGCCAGCAGCAGGGGGGGGTATGGCTACACCTTC	CASSRGGYGYTF
TRBV5-5	many	TRBJ2-7	TRBD1	TGTGCCAGCAGCTTCGGAGACAGGGTCCGCTACGAGCAGTACTTC	CASSFGDRVRYEQYF
TRBV20-1	.	TRBJ2-7	.	TGCAGTGCTAGGAACACAGCGGACCTCTCCTACGAGCAGTACTTC	CSARNTADLSYEQYF
TRBV7-2	many	TRBJ2-5	TRBD1	TGTGCCAGCACCACAAGGGGGCACAAGACCCAGTACTTC	CASTTRGHKTQYF